The next 29 T cell receptor beta chains were all read from a single sample in a study of blood T cell repertoires in COVID-19. Profiled with immunoSEQ multiplex PCR; TCRdb holds only in-frame clones, not every one. Here the sample spans around 200,000 clones, nearly 90% being singletons. Input material: peripheral blood. Receptor source: a man aged 45-65 years with acute or convalescent COVID-19.

The V gene is TRBV7-3, the J gene TRBJ2-5; D is possibly TRBD2 (6 bases). Germline V gene lookup returns CDR1 SGHTA and CDR2 FQGTGA. V was trimmed by 5 bases and J by 5 bases, leaving 21 bases between them. The CDR3 is 16 amino acids. The DNA of the CDR3 is TGTGCCAGCAGCCCGGTCGGTAGCGGCGGCGGGGAGACCCAGTACTTC. It encodes CASSPVGSGGGETQYF.

This chain joins TRBV27 and TRBJ2-7; no reliable D call. Trimming removed 3 bases at V and 3 bases at J, with 15 bases between. Germline CDR1 and CDR2: MNHEY and SMNVEV (reference sequence). This CDR3 spans 15 amino acids. CDR3 loop: CASSFGSPSGYEQYF. Written as DNA, the CDR3 is TGTGCCAGCAGTTTTGGCAGCCCCTCGGGCTACGAGCAGTACTTC.

V gene TRBV28 combines with J gene TRBJ1-2; unclear D gene. The V gene's germline CDR1 is MDHEN and CDR2 SYDVKM. V was clipped by 2 bases and J by 2 bases, with 6 bases between them. The CDR3 extends over 13 amino acids. The CDR3 here is CASSLHRNYGYTF. The CDR3 bases are TGTGCCAGCAGTTTACACAGAAACTATGGCTACACCTTC.

This chain uses TRBV4-3 with TRBJ1-1; TRBD1 matches 7 bases. Germline assignment: CDR1 LGHNA and CDR2 YSLEER. J was trimmed by 2 bases and V by 1 base; bases with no gene match: 4. This CDR3 has 15 amino acids. The CDR3 here is CASSQGTGDNTEAFF. The CDR3 DNA sequence: TGCGCCAGCAGCCAAGGGACAGGAGACAACACTGAAGCTTTCTTT.

The chain recombines TRBV7-3 with TRBJ2-2, with 7 bases that match TRBD1. The V and J ends lost 4 bases and 1 base, in that order; junction bases with no gene match: 9. The CDR3 runs 17 residues. Germline V lookup: CDR1 SGHTA, CDR2 FQGTGA. The CDR3 sequence: CASSYGAGTVNTGELFF. The CDR3 DNA sequence: TGTGCCAGCAGCTACGGGGCCGGGACAGTGAACACCGGGGAGCTGTTTTTT.

This clone was counted once. This chain connects TRBV7-9 to TRBJ2-1; a possible D gene is TRBD2 (6 bases). V was trimmed by 6 bases and J by 8 bases, leaving 23 bases between them. Germline V gives CDR1 SEHNR, CDR2 FQNEAQ (reference sequence). The CDR3 is 16 residues long. CDR3 amino acids: CASSPRLGVLLDEQFF. CDR3 nucleotides: TGTGCCAGCAGTCCCAGACTAGGGGTCTTGCTGGATGAGCAGTTCTTC.

The chain carries TRBV6-5 and TRBJ1-2; TRBD1 is a possible D gene (6 bases). V was cut by 0 bases and J by 3 bases, with 11 bases left in between. The germline gives CDR1 MNHEY, CDR2 SVGAGI. CDR3 length: 15 amino acids. CDR3 residues: CASSYSGQGYYGYTF. The CDR3 nucleotides read TGTGCCAGCAGTTACTCGGGGCAGGGGTACTATGGCTACACCTTC.

This clone was picked up one time. The chain employs TRBV27 and TRBJ1-5; tentative D call: TRBD1 (5 bases). The CDR3 contains 15 residues. The germline V and J ends were trimmed by 7 bases and 2 bases, with 15 bases remaining between them. Germline V CDR1 and CDR2: MNHEY, SMNVEV (reference sequence). The CDR3 reads CASTTTGQGNQPQHF. DNA for the CDR3: TGTGCCAGCACGACCACCGGACAAGGCAATCAGCCCCAGCATTTT.

This sequence joins TRBV19 and TRBJ1-5; D is unresolved. The ends were cut back, 2 bases at V and 6 bases at J, with 14 bases in the middle. CDR1 and CDR2 from the germline V gene are LNHDA and SQIVND (reference sequence). This CDR3 has 15 amino acids. The CDR3 loop reads CASSIILRVLQPQHF. CDR3 nucleotide sequence: TGTGCCAGTAGTATAATTTTGAGGGTTCTTCAGCCCCAGCATTTT.

The chain carries TRBV3-1 (or the pseudogene TRBV3-2) and TRBJ2-3; 9 positions match TRBD2. Germline CDR1 and CDR2: LGHDT and YNNKEL (reference sequence). This CDR3 is built from 16 residues. V shed 1 base, J shed 5 bases, and the junction held 7 bases outside the gene matches. The CDR3 here is CASSQGLAGRIDTQYF. CDR3 coding DNA: TGTGCCAGCAGCCAAGGGCTAGCGGGAAGAATAGATACGCAGTATTTT.

This clone came up once. Other DNA sequences in the same sample also yield this CDR3. The rearrangement links TRBV4-2 to TRBJ2-1; TRBD2 is a possible D gene (5 bases). Germline CDR1 is LGHNA and CDR2 is YNFKEQ. V shed 0 bases and J shed 0 bases, with 6 bases lying between them. The CDR3 has 15 amino acids. CDR3 sequence (DNA): TGTGCCAGCAGCCAAGAGGGGAGCTCCTACAATGAGCAGTTCTTC. Translated: CASSQEGSSYNEQFF.

The genes are TRBV9 and TRBJ2-5, with 7 bases lining up with TRBD1. Germline V gene data show CDR1 as SGDLS and CDR2 as YYNGEE. Trimming removed 4 bases from V and 1 base from J; junction bases left unmatched: 4. The CDR3 runs to 14 residues. The CDR3 region has the DNA TGTGCCAGCAGCCCGCGACAGGGCCAAGAGACCCAGTACTTC. Translating gives CASSPRQGQETQYF.

The V call is TRBV6-4, the J call TRBJ2-2; 11 nucleotides match TRBD1. This CDR3 has 16 residues. The germline V gene has CDR1 MRHNA and CDR2 SNTAGT. The J segment lost 4 bases and the V segment lost 4 bases, leaving 5 bases of the junction unmatched. CDR3 region: CASSGSGQGVTGELFF. The CDR3 DNA sequence: TGTGCCAGCAGTGGATCGGGACAGGGGGTCACCGGGGAGCTGTTTTTT.

The gene calls are TRBV5-6 and TRBJ1-6, with 10 bases matching TRBD1. The CDR3 contains 15 residues. The germline V gene has CDR1 SGHDT and CDR2 YYEEEE. J gave up 6 bases and V 5 bases, and 5 bases lay outside the gene matches. The DNA of the CDR3 is TGTGCCAGCAGGGACTGGACAGGGGGTAATTCACCCCTCCACTTT. It encodes CASRDWTGGNSPLHF.

The rearrangement uses TRBV12-3 or TRBV12-4 and TRBJ1-5; tentatively, D is TRBD1 (5 bases). V lost 4 bases and J 5 bases, leaving 9 bases between the germline ends. The CDR3 has 13 amino acids. The CDR3 spells CASSSDTDQPQHF. Here the CDR3 DNA reads TGTGCCAGCAGTTCGGACACCGATCAGCCCCAGCATTTT.

CDR3 loop: CASSPQGVNNSPLHF. CDR3 DNA: TGTGCCAGCTCACCACAAGGGGTGAATAATTCACCCCTCCACTTT. The V gene is TRBV18, the J gene TRBJ1-6; weak D call: TRBD1 (5 bases). This CDR3 comprises 15 residues. CDR1 and CDR2 from the germline V gene are KGHSH and LQKENI. The V end lost 1 base, the J end lost 5 bases, and 9 bases lay between the germline ends. The entire variable domain, with the rest obtained from reference TRBV18 and TRBJ1-6, is as follows: NAGVMQNPRHLVRRRGQEARLRCSPMKGHSHVYWYRQLPEEGLKFMVYLQKENIIDESGMPKERFSAEFPKEGPSILRIQQVVRGDSAAYFCASSPQGVNNSPLHFGNGTRLTVT.

This chain connects TRBV7-2 to TRBJ2-1, with D tentatively TRBD1 (6 bases). The CDR3 runs to 14 residues. Germline V CDR1 and CDR2: SGHTA, FQGNSA. Between the trimmed V and J ends, which lost 5 bases and 4 bases, there was a span of 12 bases. The CDR3 protein is CASSPGQIYNEQFF. The CDR3, as DNA: TGTGCCAGCAGCCCTGGACAGATATACAATGAGCAGTTCTTC.

V and J are TRBV6-2 or TRBV6-3 and TRBJ1-6; 9 bases map to TRBD1. The junction had 10 bases not matched to a gene; V was cut back by 2 bases and J by 2 bases. In germline, CDR1 is MNHEY, CDR2 SVGEGT. The CDR3 is 19 amino acids. The CDR3 is CASSYTAGTGSPYNSPLHF. The CDR3 nucleotides read TGTGCCAGCAGTTACACCGCCGGGACAGGGAGCCCCTATAATTCACCCCTCCACTTT.

The chain joins TRBV15 to TRBJ2-5; 14 positions agree with TRBD2. CDR3 length: 19 amino acids. With 3 bases clipped from V and 4 bases from J, the junction kept 13 bases outside the gene matches. From germline, CDR1 is LNHNV and CDR2 YYDKDF (reference sequence). The CDR3 region has the DNA TGTGCCACCAGCAGCGGGGATCGGACTAGCGGGAGGAGGGGAGAGACCCAGTACTTC. It codes for CATSSGDRTSGRRGETQYF.

The chain recombines TRBV12-3 or TRBV12-4 with TRBJ1-5; 7 nucleotides agree with TRBD1. V shed 5 bases, J shed 7 bases, and the junction held 5 bases outside the gene matches. CDR3 length equals 13 residues. This CDR3 is CASSTGARQPQHF. The DNA of the CDR3 is TGTGCCAGCAGTACAGGGGCGAGGCAGCCCCAGCATTTT.

This chain joins TRBV14 and TRBJ2-5; D is undetermined. V gave up 4 bases and J gave up 2 bases, with 11 bases separating them. This CDR3 region has 14 residues. Germline CDR1 is SGHDN and CDR2 is FVKESK. In DNA, the CDR3 is TGTGCCAGCAGCCTCAATTGGGCGCAAGAGACCCAGTACTTC. As protein: CASSLNWAQETQYF.

V usage is TRBV7-2 and J usage is TRBJ2-1; D possibly corresponds to TRBD2 (6 bases). V was shortened by 4 bases and J by 1 base, with 11 bases between the two germline ends. CDR1 is SGHTA and CDR2 is FQGNSA in the germline V gene. This CDR3 region has 15 residues. The CDR3 here is CASSWILASYNEQFF. In DNA form, the CDR3 reads TGTGCCAGCAGCTGGATACTAGCTTCCTACAATGAGCAGTTCTTC. The variable domain in full, completed from reference TRBV7-2 and TRBJ2-1, reads GAGVSQSPSNKVTEKGKDVELRCDPISGHTALYWYRQSLGQGLEFLIYFQGNSAPDKSGLPSDRFSAERTGGSVSTLTIQRTQQEDSAVYLCASSWILASYNEQFFGPGTRLTVL.

CDR3 nucleotides: TGTGCCAGCTCACTGGGACAATCGGGGTTAGAGACCCAGTACTTC. It is translated as CASSLGQSGLETQYF. The chain carries TRBV18 and TRBJ2-5; possible D gene TRBD1, 6 bases. CDR3 length: 15 residues. Germline assignment: CDR1 KGHSH and CDR2 LQKENI. The V gene lost 4 bases and the J gene lost 4 bases, with 16 bases spanning the gap.

The genes are TRBV5-8 and TRBJ2-3, with D possibly matching TRBD1 (5 bases). The germline gives CDR1 SGHTS, CDR2 YDEGEE. The CDR3 covers 15 residues. V shed 0 bases and J shed 2 bases, with 10 bases lying between them. CDR3: CASSLEGRDTDTQYF. The CDR3 DNA reads TGTGCCAGCAGCTTGGAGGGCAGGGACACAGATACGCAGTATTTT.

The gene calls are TRBV9 and TRBJ2-3; 8 nucleotides line up with TRBD2. CDR1 and CDR2 from the germline V gene are SGDLS and YYNGEE. V trimming: 3 bases; J trimming: 0 bases; junction bases outside the gene matches: 3. The CDR3 is made up of 15 amino acids. The CDR3 sequence: CASSESSGSTDTQYF. As DNA, the CDR3 is TGTGCCAGCAGCGAGTCTAGCGGGAGCACAGATACGCAGTATTTT. Filled out from reference TRBV9 and TRBJ2-3, the complete variable domain reads DSGVTQTPKHLITATGQRVTLRCSPRSGDLSVYWYQQSLDQGLQFLIQYYNGEERAKGNILERFSAQQFPDLHSELNLSSLELGDSALYFCASSESSGSTDTQYFGPGTRLTVL.

The chain has TRBV7-2 and TRBJ2-3; 8 bases fit TRBD2. V lost 4 bases, J lost 0 bases, and 3 bases stayed unmatched. The CDR3 contains 15 residues. Germline CDR1 SGHTA, CDR2 FQGNSA. CDR3 DNA: TGTGCCAGCAGCTCGGGGGGGTATAGCACAGATACGCAGTATTTT. Its translation: CASSSGGYSTDTQYF.

This clone occurred once. The chain combines TRBV5-4 with TRBJ1-3; 8 nucleotides line up with TRBD1. Germline CDR1 SGHNT, CDR2 YYREEE (reference sequence). With 4 bases clipped from V and 0 bases from J, the junction kept 9 bases outside the gene matches. The CDR3 sequence is 17 residues long. Here the CDR3 DNA reads TGTGCCAGCAGCCCTAACCCAGGGGGCTTCTCTGGAAACACCATATATTTT. This encodes CASSPNPGGFSGNTIYF.

The chain is built from TRBV18 and TRBJ2-3, with 9 bases lining up with TRBD1. Germline V gene lookup returns CDR1 KGHSH and CDR2 LQKENI. V lost 5 bases, J lost 3 bases, and 6 bases stayed unmatched. This CDR3 comprises 15 residues. The CDR3 DNA reads TGTGCCAGCTCAGCTAGGACAGGGGAAACAGATACGCAGTATTTT. Its protein is CASSARTGETDTQYF.

V gene TRBV11-2 combines with J gene TRBJ2-3; possible D gene TRBD2, 6 bases. The CDR3 extends over 16 amino acids. Deletions cut 0 bases from V and 1 base from J, with 11 bases between. The V gene's germline CDR1 is SGHAT and CDR2 FQNNGV. CDR3 nucleotides: TGTGCCAGCAGCTTAGATCTGGGGGGTGGCACAGATACGCAGTATTTT. It yields the protein CASSLDLGGGTDTQYF. The complete variable domain, with remaining parts taken from reference TRBV11-2 and TRBJ2-3, reads EAGVAQSPRYKIIEKRQSVAFWCNPISGHATLYWYQQILGQGPKLLIQFQNNGVVDDSQLPKDRFSAERLKGVDSTLKIQPAKLEDSAVYLCASSLDLGGGTDTQYFGPGTRLTVL.